A single T cell receptor (beta chain) is shown here with its context. The data originate from a study of blood T cell repertoires in COVID-19. In germline, CDR1 is SNHLY, CDR2 FYNNEI. The CDR3 runs to 15 residues. Trimming removed 6 bases from V and 6 bases from J; junction bases left unmatched: 10. Measured with immunoSEQ multiplex PCR; TCRdb has only the in-frame clones, and not every one. The sample consists of some 150,000 clones, roughly 84% of them appearing once. Specimen: PBMCs or T cells enriched from blood (not recorded which). This receptor was identified in a woman between 50 and 59 years old who had been exposed to COVID-19. The chain is built from TRBV2 and TRBJ2-3; 9 bases are shared with TRBD2. The CDR3 coding sequence is TGTGCCAGCAGCCAGACTAGCGGAGGCGCCGATACGCAGTATTTT. It is translated as CASSQTSGGADTQYF.